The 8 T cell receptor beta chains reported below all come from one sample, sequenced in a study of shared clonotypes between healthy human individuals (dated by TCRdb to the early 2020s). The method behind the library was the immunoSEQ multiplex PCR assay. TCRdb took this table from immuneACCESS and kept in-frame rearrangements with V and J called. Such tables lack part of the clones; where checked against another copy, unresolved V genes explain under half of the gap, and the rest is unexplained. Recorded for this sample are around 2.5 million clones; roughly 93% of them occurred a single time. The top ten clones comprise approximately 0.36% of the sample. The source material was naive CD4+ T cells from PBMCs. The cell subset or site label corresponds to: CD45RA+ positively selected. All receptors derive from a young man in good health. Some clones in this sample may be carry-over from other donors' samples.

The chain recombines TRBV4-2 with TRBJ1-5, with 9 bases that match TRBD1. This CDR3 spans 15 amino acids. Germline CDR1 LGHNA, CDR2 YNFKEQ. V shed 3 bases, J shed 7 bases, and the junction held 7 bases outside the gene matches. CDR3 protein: CASSQGGTGQQPQHF. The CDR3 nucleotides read TGTGCCAGCAGCCAGGGGGGGACAGGGCAACAGCCCCAGCATTTT.

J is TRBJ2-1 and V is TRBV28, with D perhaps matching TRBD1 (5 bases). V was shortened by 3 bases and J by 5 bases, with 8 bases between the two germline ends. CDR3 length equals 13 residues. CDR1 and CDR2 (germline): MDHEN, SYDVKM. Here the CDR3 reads CASSLAGHNEQFF. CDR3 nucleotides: TGTGCCAGCAGTTTGGCAGGGCACAATGAGCAGTTCTTC.

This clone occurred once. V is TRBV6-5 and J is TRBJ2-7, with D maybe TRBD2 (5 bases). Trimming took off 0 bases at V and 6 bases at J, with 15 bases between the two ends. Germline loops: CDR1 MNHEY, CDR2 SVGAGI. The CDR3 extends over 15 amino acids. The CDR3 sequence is CASSYSRAQSPEQYF. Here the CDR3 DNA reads TGTGCCAGCAGTTACTCGAGGGCTCAGTCCCCCGAGCAGTACTTC.

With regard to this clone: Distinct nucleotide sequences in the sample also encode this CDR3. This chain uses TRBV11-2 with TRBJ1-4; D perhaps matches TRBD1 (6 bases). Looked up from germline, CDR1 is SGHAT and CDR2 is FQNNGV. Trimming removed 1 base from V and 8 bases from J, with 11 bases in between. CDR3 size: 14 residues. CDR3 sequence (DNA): TGTGCCAGCAGCTTAGGCCAGGGGAGAGAAAAACTGTTTTTT. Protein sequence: CASSLGQGREKLFF.

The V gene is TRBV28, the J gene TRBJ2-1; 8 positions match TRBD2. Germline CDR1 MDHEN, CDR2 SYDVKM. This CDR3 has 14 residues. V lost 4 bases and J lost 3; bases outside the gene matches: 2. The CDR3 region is CASSSGLGYNEQFF. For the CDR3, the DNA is TGTGCCAGCAGTTCGGGACTAGGCTACAATGAGCAGTTCTTC.

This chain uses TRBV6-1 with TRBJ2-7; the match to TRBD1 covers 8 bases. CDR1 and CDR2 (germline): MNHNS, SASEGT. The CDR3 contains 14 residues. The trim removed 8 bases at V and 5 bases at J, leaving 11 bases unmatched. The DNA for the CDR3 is TGTGCCAGCGGGTTTAGCACAGGGGGGAACGAGCAGTACTTC. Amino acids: CASGFSTGGNEQYF.

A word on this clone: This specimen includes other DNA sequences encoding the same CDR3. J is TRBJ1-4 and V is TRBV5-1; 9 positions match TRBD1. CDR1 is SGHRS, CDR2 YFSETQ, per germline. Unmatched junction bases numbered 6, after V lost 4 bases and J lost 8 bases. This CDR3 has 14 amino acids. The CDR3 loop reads CASSPGQGGEKLFF. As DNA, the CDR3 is TGCGCCAGCAGCCCGGGACAGGGAGGGGAAAAACTGTTTTTT. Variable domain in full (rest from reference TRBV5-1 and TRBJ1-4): KAGVTQTPRYLIKTRGQQVTLSCSPISGHRSVSWYQQTPGQGLQFLFEYFSETQRNKGNFPGRFSGRQFSNSRSEMNVSTLELGDSALYLCASSPGQGGEKLFFGSGTQLSVL.

CDR3: CAIPAGVNTGELFF. The CDR3 nucleotides are TGTGCCATCCCGGCGGGAGTCAACACCGGGGAGCTGTTTTTT. The J gene is TRBJ2-2, the V gene TRBV7-2, with 7 nucleotides matching TRBD2. In germline, CDR1 is SGHTA, CDR2 FQGNSA. With V trimmed by 10 bases and J by 2 bases, 7 bases remained unmatched. CDR3 length: 14 residues.